This T cell receptor beta chain was sequenced for a study of CD4+ T cells in melanoma. CDR1 SGHRS and CDR2 YFSETQ come from the germline V gene. The V end lost 2 bases, the J end lost 0 bases, and 10 bases lay between the germline ends. The CDR3 totals 15 residues. Comments on this clone: Its specificity is unknown.

Sequenced by immunoSEQ multiplex PCR; TCRdb stores in-frame clones only, minus some. The sample has approximately 16,000 clones; less than 70% are singletons. Study observations and caveats: CD8+ T cell, macrophage and B cell function reportedly correlated with neoantigen-specific CD4+ T cells.

The rearrangement joins TRBV5-1 to TRBJ2-3; D is unresolved. Material: cells from a culture (not recorded whether cultured in vitro). This clonotype was sampled from a human donor with melanoma. Here the CDR3 DNA reads TGCGCCAGCAGCTTTTTGTCAACTAGCACAGATACGCAGTATTTT. Its translation: CASSFLSTSTDTQYF.